This TCR beta chain emerged from a study of blood T cell repertoires in COVID-19. Study context: Sites in the United States, Italy and Spain provided acute and convalescent COVID-19 samples.

Per the authors' pipeline: Estimation of nucleated cell counts relied on the amplification of reference gene primers. Repertoires were generated with immunoSEQ multiplex PCR, while TCRdb's copy carries only in-frame clones and drops some. V and J calls and clone size are copied from that table; D and trimming were computed from the DNA. The sample lists approximately 13,000 clones, 75% to 90% occurring once. The material sequenced was peripheral blood. This TCR was sampled from a man in his fifties with active COVID-19.

Written as DNA, the CDR3 is TGTGCCAGCAGCGGTAGCGGCTACGAGCAGTACTTC. Translating gives CASSGSGYEQYF. This chain uses TRBV7-9 with TRBJ2-7, with D perhaps TRBD2 (6 bases). CDR3 length: 12 residues. The ends were cut back, 5 bases at V and 3 bases at J, with 8 bases in the middle. The germline gives CDR1 SEHNR, CDR2 FQNEAQ (reference sequence).